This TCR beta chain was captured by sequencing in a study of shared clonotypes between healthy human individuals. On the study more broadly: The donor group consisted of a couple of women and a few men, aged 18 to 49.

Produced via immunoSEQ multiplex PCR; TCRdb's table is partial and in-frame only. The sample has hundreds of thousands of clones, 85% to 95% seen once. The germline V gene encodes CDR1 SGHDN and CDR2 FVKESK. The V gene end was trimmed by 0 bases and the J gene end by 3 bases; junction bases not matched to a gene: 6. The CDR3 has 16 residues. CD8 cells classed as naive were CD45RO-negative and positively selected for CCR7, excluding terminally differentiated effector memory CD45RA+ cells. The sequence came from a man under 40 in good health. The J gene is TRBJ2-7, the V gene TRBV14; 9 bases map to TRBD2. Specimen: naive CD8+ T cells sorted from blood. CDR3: CASSQDGTSNLYEQYF. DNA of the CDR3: TGTGCCAGCAGCCAAGATGGGACTAGCAACCTCTACGAGCAGTACTTC. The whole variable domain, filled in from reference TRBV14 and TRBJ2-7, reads EAGVTQFPSHSVIEKGQTVTLRCDPISGHDNLYWYRRVMGKEIKFLLHFVKESKQDESGMPNNRFLAERTGGTYSTLKVQPAELEDSGVYFCASSQDGTSNLYEQYFGPGTRLTVT.